The 28 T cell receptor beta chains below were found in one sample sequenced in a study of T cell responses to AZD1222 COVID-19 vaccine. Repertoires were generated with immunoSEQ multiplex PCR, while TCRdb's copy carries only in-frame clones and drops some. The table has roughly 130,000 clones, approximately 88% seen once. The source material was peripheral blood, sampled on day 0 of AZD1222 vaccination. The receptors derive from an adult in good health.

This chain connects TRBV7-2 to TRBJ2-5; 7 bases are a match to TRBD1. The V segment lost 2 bases and the J segment 9 bases; nucleotides outside the gene matches: 6. Per germline, CDR1 SGHTA and CDR2 FQGNSA. CDR3 size: 13 residues. CDR3 amino acids: CASSLSWQGAQYF. The CDR3 DNA sequence: TGTGCCAGCAGCTTAAGCTGGCAGGGGGCCCAGTACTTC.

The chain has TRBV19 and TRBJ2-2, with 9 nucleotides matching TRBD1. There are 18 residues in the CDR3. Losses at the gene ends were 10 bases for V and 6 bases for J; bases not matched to a gene: 21. Germline loops: CDR1 LNHDA, CDR2 SQIVND (reference sequence). The CDR3 nucleotides are TGTGCCACCTTGGACAGGGGCCTCGGTGGGGGGGCAGCCGGGGAGCTGTTTTTT. As protein: CATLDRGLGGGAAGELFF.

The V gene is TRBV30, the J gene TRBJ1-1; 10 bases are shared with TRBD1. Per germline, CDR1 GTSNPN and CDR2 SVGIG (reference sequence). Trimming removed 3 bases from V and 5 bases from J; junction bases left unmatched: 0. The CDR3 length is 12 residues. The CDR3: CAWRGQGTEAFF. The DNA of the CDR3 is TGTGCCTGGAGGGGACAGGGGACTGAAGCTTTCTTT.

This rearrangement joins TRBV9 to TRBJ1-4; tentatively, D is TRBD1 (5 bases). Germline V gene sequence: CDR1 SGDLS, CDR2 YYNGEE. Trimming shortened V by 3 bases and J by 11 bases, and 14 bases separated the two germline ends. CDR3 length: 13 residues. The DNA of the CDR3 is TGTGCCAGCAGCGCCGGGACGGCGGGGAAACTGTTTTTT. Its protein product is CASSAGTAGKLFF.

V usage is TRBV19 and J usage is TRBJ1-6; 10 bases are a match to TRBD1. Germline values: CDR1 LNHDA, CDR2 SQIVND (reference sequence). V dropped 4 bases and J dropped 9; count of bases not matched to a gene: 0. The CDR3 extends over 13 amino acids. The CDR3 nucleotides read TGTGCCAGTAGTAGGGACAGGGGTTCACCCCTCCACTTT. It specifies CASSRDRGSPLHF.

The gene calls are TRBV7-2 and TRBJ1-4; D gene unclear. The CDR3 has 14 amino acids. Looked up from germline, CDR1 is SGHTA and CDR2 is FQGNSA. V shed 3 bases and J shed 10 bases, with 15 bases lying between them. CDR3 nucleotide sequence: TGTGCCAGCAGCTTGCTTGGAGGCAGTCGAAAACTGTTTTTT. Protein sequence: CASSLLGGSRKLFF.

The chain carries TRBV2 and TRBJ1-5; D uncertain. The length of the CDR3 is 15 residues. Germline V gene data show CDR1 as SNHLY and CDR2 as FYNNEI. V was shortened by 2 bases and J by 5 bases, with 13 bases between the two germline ends. The CDR3 sequence is CASSENREVYQPQHF. CDR3 coding DNA: TGTGCCAGCAGTGAAAACCGGGAAGTTTATCAGCCCCAGCATTTT.

This chain links TRBV5-4 with TRBJ2-5; 7 bases align to TRBD2. In germline, CDR1 is SGHNT, CDR2 YYREEE (reference sequence). V lost 3 bases, J lost 7 bases, and 12 bases stayed unmatched. CDR3 length equals 15 residues. The CDR3 spells CASSSGTRGGGTQYF. CDR3 DNA: TGTGCCAGCAGCTCCGGGACCCGCGGGGGAGGGACCCAGTACTTC.

The chain has TRBV19 and TRBJ2-7; D gene unclear. Germline loops: CDR1 LNHDA, CDR2 SQIVND (reference sequence). This CDR3 spans 11 amino acids. Trimming took off 10 bases at V and 6 bases at J, with 13 bases between the two ends. The DNA of the CDR3 is TGTGCCACCAGAGGAGAAAGCGAGCAGTACTTC. Its protein product is CATRGESEQYF.

The V call is TRBV7-9, the J call TRBJ2-7; D gene ambiguous. Germline V lookup: CDR1 SEHNR, CDR2 FQNEAQ (reference sequence). The CDR3 totals 12 residues. V dropped 3 bases and J dropped 6 bases, with 9 bases sitting between them. CDR3 amino acids: CASSFITGEQYF. The DNA of the CDR3 is TGTGCCAGCAGCTTTATCACGGGCGAGCAGTACTTC. The full variable domain, rest sourced from reference TRBV7-9 and TRBJ2-7, is DTGVSQNPRHKITKRGQNVTFRCDPISEHNRLYWYRQTLGQGPEFLTYFQNEAQLEKSRLLSDRFSAERPKGSFSTLEIQRTEQGDSAMYLCASSFITGEQYFGPGTRLTVT.

The rearrangement links TRBV23-1 to TRBJ2-7, with a tentative D call TRBD1 (5 bases). TRBV23-1 is filed as an ORF, its function uncertain. The V and J ends lost 3 bases and 0 bases respectively, with 15 bases between them. The CDR3 covers 16 residues. This chain's CDR3 is CASSHPAGRVSYEQYF. CDR3 nucleotides: TGCGCCAGCAGTCACCCGGCAGGCAGGGTCTCCTACGAGCAGTACTTC.

The CDR3 loop reads CASSFVGRTGDGGGELFF. The CDR3 DNA reads as TGTGCCAGCAGCTTTGTGGGCCGGACAGGGGACGGTGGCGGGGAGCTGTTTTTT. This rearrangement joins TRBV5-6 to TRBJ2-2, with TRBD1 matching 9 bases. The CDR3 extends over 18 amino acids. The junction had 15 bases not matched to a gene; V was cut back by 2 bases and J by 7 bases. Germline CDR1 SGHDT, CDR2 YYEEEE.

The chain couples TRBV2 to TRBJ2-7, with D perhaps matching TRBD1 or TRBD2 (5 bases each). The ends were cut back, 5 bases at V and 4 bases at J, with 12 bases in the middle. The CDR3 has 13 amino acids. The germline gives CDR1 SNHLY, CDR2 FYNNEI. The CDR3 DNA is TGTGCCAGCAGTCCCGGGACGGAATACGAGCAGTACTTC. Amino acid sequence: CASSPGTEYEQYF.

The J gene is TRBJ1-1, the V gene TRBV10-3; D possibly corresponds to TRBD1 (5 bases). V shed 4 bases and J shed 5 bases, with 11 bases lying between them. CDR1 is ENHRY and CDR2 is SYGVKD in the germline V gene. This CDR3 spans 13 amino acids. CDR3 sequence: CAISANRKTEAFF. The CDR3, as DNA: TGTGCCATCAGTGCAAACAGGAAAACTGAAGCTTTCTTT.

This clone was counted a single time. The gene calls are TRBV19 and TRBJ1-1; D unresolved. Germline assignment: CDR1 LNHDA and CDR2 SQIVND (reference sequence). The CDR3 runs to 15 residues. Between the trimmed V and J ends, which lost 4 bases and 2 bases, there was a span of 14 bases. CDR3: CASSNSGGVNTEAFF. The CDR3 DNA is TGTGCCAGTAGTAACTCGGGTGGAGTTAACACTGAAGCTTTCTTT. Looking up the rest from reference TRBV19 and TRBJ1-1 gives the full variable domain: DGGITQSPKYLFRKEGQNVTLSCEQNLNHDAMYWYRQDPGQGLRLIYYSQIVNDFQKGDIAEGYSVSREKKESFPLTVTSAQKNPTAFYLCASSNSGGVNTEAFFGQGTRLTVV.

The chain couples TRBV6-2 or TRBV6-3 to TRBJ2-5, with D hard to call. The CDR3 covers 13 residues. Germline loops: CDR1 MNHEY, CDR2 SVGEGT. The germline V and J ends were trimmed by 2 bases and 2 bases, with 6 bases remaining between them. CDR3 region: CASSYTLQETQYF. CDR3 in DNA: TGTGCCAGCAGTTACACCCTTCAAGAGACCCAGTACTTC.

The rearrangement joins TRBV15 to TRBJ1-5, with TRBD1 matching 8 bases. The V gene end was trimmed by 3 bases and the J gene end by 7 bases; junction bases not matched to a gene: 8. Germline-derived CDR1 and CDR2 are LNHNV and YYDKDF (reference sequence). CDR3 size: 15 residues. The DNA for the CDR3 is TGTGCCACCAGCAGTAAGGACAGGGTCTTCCAGCCCCAGCATTTT. Translated, it gives CATSSKDRVFQPQHF.

This clone was detected once. The V call is TRBV5-4, the J call TRBJ2-3, with D perhaps TRBD2 (6 bases). The CDR3 covers 15 residues. Germline values: CDR1 SGHNT, CDR2 YYREEE (reference sequence). The V end was cut by 4 bases, the J end by 0 bases, with 12 bases between. The CDR3 coding sequence is TGTGCCAGCAGCCTAATCAGCGGGAGCACAGATACGCAGTATTTT. Translating it yields CASSLISGSTDTQYF.

Regarding this clone: Distinct nucleotide sequences in the sample also encode this CDR3. The J gene is TRBJ1-3, the V gene TRBV28, with D perhaps TRBD1 (5 bases). V was trimmed by 3 bases and J by 2 bases, leaving 8 bases between them. Germline loops: CDR1 MDHEN, CDR2 SYDVKM. The CDR3 runs to 14 residues. DNA of the CDR3: TGTGCCAGCAGTTTTAGGGGAGCTGGAAACACCATATATTTT. It is translated as CASSFRGAGNTIYF.

The chain couples TRBV18 to TRBJ2-7; TRBD2 matches 8 bases. After removal of 3 bases from V and 5 bases from J, the junction contained 15 bases not matched to a gene. Germline V gene sequence: CDR1 KGHSH, CDR2 LQKENI. CDR3 length equals 17 residues. The CDR3 sequence is CASSPLPTSAKSHEQYF. In nucleotides, the CDR3 is TGTGCCAGCTCACCCCTCCCGACTAGCGCCAAAAGTCACGAGCAGTACTTC.

The chain carries TRBV5-1 and TRBJ2-3; weak D call: TRBD1 (6 bases). With 0 bases removed from V and 4 bases from J, the gap between germline ends came to 12 bases. Germline V gives CDR1 SGHRS, CDR2 YFSETQ. This CDR3 is 15 amino acids long. The chain's CDR3 is CASSLGAGVPDTQYF. The DNA of the CDR3 is TGCGCCAGCAGCTTGGGGGCAGGGGTCCCAGATACGCAGTATTTT.

The chain joins TRBV28 to TRBJ2-1; D tentatively fits TRBD1 or TRBD2 (5 bases each). Germline-derived CDR1 and CDR2 are MDHEN and SYDVKM. This CDR3 is built from 13 residues. Trimming took 4 bases from V and 4 from J, leaving 8 bases between them. The CDR3 nucleotides are TGTGCCAGCAGTTGGGGGTCGTACAATGAGCAGTTCTTC. Translation gives CASSWGSYNEQFF. Supplemented by reference TRBV28 and TRBJ2-1, the full variable domain reads DVKVTQSSRYLVKRTGEKVFLECVQDMDHENMFWYRQDPGLGLRLIYFSYDVKMKEKGDIPEGYSVSREKKERFSLILESASTNQTSMYLCASSWGSYNEQFFGPGTRLTVL.

This chain uses TRBV7-2 with TRBJ1-2, with 7 bases lining up with TRBD1. The CDR3 covers 14 residues. Trimming took 4 bases from V and 6 from J; bases not matched to a gene: 8. Germline V CDR1 and CDR2: SGHTA, FQGNSA. The CDR3 region has the DNA TGTGCCAGCAGCTCCCCTCGACAGGGTCATGGCTACACCTTC. As protein: CASSSPRQGHGYTF.

This rearrangement joins TRBV4-2 to TRBJ1-5; D perhaps matches TRBD1 (5 bases). V gave up 4 bases and J gave up 0 bases, with 10 bases separating them. Germline values: CDR1 LGHNA, CDR2 YNFKEQ. CDR3 length: 15 amino acids. The CDR3 bases are TGTGCCAGCAGCCCAACAGGTTATAGCAATCAGCCCCAGCATTTT. This gives the protein CASSPTGYSNQPQHF.

The V and J genes are TRBV19 and TRBJ1-5, with D unclear. This CDR3 is built from 14 residues. CDR1 and CDR2 from the germline V gene are LNHDA and SQIVND (reference sequence). V was shortened by 1 base and J by 4 bases, with 8 bases between the two germline ends. The CDR3 region has the DNA TGTGCCAGTAGTATAGTGGAAGCGAATCAGCCCCAGCATTTT. This encodes CASSIVEANQPQHF.

The rearrangement uses TRBV30 and TRBJ1-3, with a weak D call TRBD1 (6 bases). V shed 2 bases and J shed 0 bases, with 11 bases lying between them. The CDR3 contains 15 residues. CDR1 is GTSNPN and CDR2 is SVGIG in the germline V gene (reference sequence). The CDR3: CAWSHLGGSGNTIYF. For the CDR3, the DNA is TGTGCCTGGAGTCATTTAGGGGGCTCTGGAAACACCATATATTTT.

This clone was picked up a small number of times. The chain combines TRBV6-6 with TRBJ2-1, with 9 nucleotides matching TRBD2. This CDR3 spans 15 amino acids. Germline-derived CDR1 and CDR2 are MNHNY and SVGAGI (reference sequence). The V gene end was trimmed by 7 bases and the J gene end by 2 bases; junction bases not matched to a gene: 6. CDR3 region: CASTLAGGPYNEQFF. In DNA, the CDR3 is TGTGCCAGCACCCTGGCGGGGGGGCCCTACAATGAGCAGTTCTTC.

The chain couples TRBV7-2 to TRBJ2-7; 9 bases map to TRBD2. The CDR3 loop spans 14 amino acids. J gave up 6 bases and V 5 bases, and 8 bases lay outside the gene matches. The germline V gene has CDR1 SGHTA and CDR2 FQGNSA. As DNA, the CDR3 is TGTGCCAGCAGCACGACTAGCGGACTCACCGAGCAGTACTTC. Translating it yields CASSTTSGLTEQYF.